The clone carrying this T cell receptor beta chain was observed a handful of times. Clones were sequenced by immunoSEQ multiplex PCR, and TCRdb holds only the in-frame ones, with some missing. The data show 200,000 to 300,000 clones, 80% to 90% seen once. The sample originates from a study of blood T cell repertoires in COVID-19. The wider study: Samples representing acute and convalescent COVID-19 were sourced from the United States, Italy and Spain. Nucleic acid was either cDNA or gDNA, and it came from T cells, B-cell-depleted T cells, or PBMCs.

V shed 3 bases and J shed 1 base, with 13 bases lying between them. The CDR3 is made up of 15 amino acids. Germline V gene data show CDR1 as DFQATT and CDR2 as SNEGSKA (reference sequence). This receptor was obtained from a woman under 40 with acute COVID-19. The chain joins TRBV20-1 to TRBJ1-5, with unresolved D. Sequencing input: PBMCs or T cells enriched from blood (not recorded which). CDR3: CSASRGFGSNQPQHF. The CDR3 DNA is TGCAGTGCTAGTAGAGGGTTCGGCAGCAATCAGCCCCAGCATTTT.